A single sample is the source of the 8 T cell receptor beta chains below, sequenced in a study of CD8 T cells in Susac syndrome. Random hexamers were used to reverse transcribe an amount of about 0.5 to 1 ug RNA. TCRdb redid the calling of the immunoSEQ multiplex PCR reads with MiXCR, one entry per CDR3 protein. The repertoire has around 200,000 distinct CDR3 sequences, 85% to 95% of them found once; the top ten carry about 0.1%. Sequencing input: CD4+ T cells from PBMCs. The receptors here all came from a human donor with Susac syndrome.

The chain is built from TRBV20-1 and TRBJ1-5; 7 nucleotides agree with TRBD1. Per the germline V gene, CDR1 is DFQATT and CDR2 is SNEGSKA (reference sequence). The CDR3 covers 15 residues. The ends lost 2 bases at V and 4 bases at J; junction bases unmatched: 8. The CDR3 DNA reads TGCAGTGCTAGATCACAGGGGACCCGGAATCAGCCCCAGCATTTT. Its translation is CSARSQGTRNQPQHF.

The chain is built from TRBV28 and TRBJ2-3, with TRBD1 matching over 8 bases. Germline loops: CDR1 MDHEN, CDR2 SYDVKM. CDR3 length equals 15 residues. The V and J ends lost 6 bases and 6 bases, in that order; junction bases with no gene match: 11. CDR3 bases: TGTGCCAGCAGACCTCACCGACAGGGGCGGGATACGCAGTATTTT. Protein product: CASRPHRQGRDTQYF.

The chain is built from TRBV28 and TRBJ2-1, with D possibly being TRBD1 or TRBD2 (5 bases each). V gave up 7 bases and J gave up 4 bases, with 17 bases separating them. Germline values: CDR1 MDHEN, CDR2 SYDVKM. The CDR3 length is 15 residues. The CDR3 region is CASTLGDQTYNEQFF. In DNA form, the CDR3 reads TGTGCCAGCACCCTAGGGGACCAGACTTACAATGAGCAGTTCTTC.

V usage is TRBV7-9 and J usage is TRBJ1-5, with no clear D. CDR1 is SEHNR, CDR2 FQNEAQ, per germline (reference sequence). The CDR3 length is 15 residues. Trimming removed 5 bases from V and 2 bases from J, with 13 bases in between. This chain's CDR3 is CASSPGLGGNQPQHF. CDR3 bases: TGTGCCAGCAGCCCGGGTCTTGGGGGCAATCAGCCCCAGCATTTT.

The V and J genes are TRBV27 and TRBJ2-5, with 12 positions matching TRBD2. Germline-derived CDR1 and CDR2 are MNHEY and SMNVEV (reference sequence). The CDR3 sequence is 15 residues long. V lost 5 bases and J lost 5; bases outside the gene matches: 6. The CDR3 coding sequence is TGTGCCAGCAGTCCAGGACTAGCGGGGCACGAGACCCAGTACTTC. Translated, it gives CASSPGLAGHETQYF.

The chain has TRBV6-2 or TRBV6-3 and TRBJ2-6; TRBD1 might be the D (5 bases). This CDR3 comprises 13 residues. Germline V gene lookup returns CDR1 MNHEY and CDR2 SVGEGT. V was pared by 6 bases and J by 5 bases, with 8 bases between. The CDR3 sequence: CASRDSWANVLTF. The CDR3 nucleotides are TGTGCCAGCAGAGACAGCTGGGCCAACGTCCTGACTTTC.

J is TRBJ2-5 and V is TRBV11-2, with 10 bases fitting TRBD2. This CDR3 has 17 amino acids. Germline loops: CDR1 SGHAT, CDR2 FQNNGV. Trimming cost V 5 bases and J 4 bases; bases outside gene matches: 13. This CDR3 reads CASSHPWASGSTETQYF. For the CDR3, the DNA is TGTGCCAGCAGCCACCCTTGGGCTAGCGGGAGTACAGAGACCCAGTACTTC.

The chain links TRBV7-9 to TRBJ2-5; TRBD1 matches 11 bases. The V segment lost 5 bases and the J segment 5 bases; nucleotides outside the gene matches: 13. The CDR3 has 17 residues. CDR1 and CDR2 (germline): SEHNR, FQNEAQ (reference sequence). The CDR3 coding sequence is TGTGCCAGCAGCCAACCTCAGGACAGGGGGCTTTTGGAGACCCAGTACTTC. Amino acids: CASSQPQDRGLLETQYF.